Following are 27 T cell receptor beta chains from one sample sequenced in a study of PD-L1 blockade in urothelial cancer. Data came from immunoSEQ multiplex PCR; TCRdb stores just in-frame clones and leaves some out. The data contain about 100,000 clones, about 85% of them singletons. Here the sequenced sample was PBMCs, taken around atezolizumab (anti-PD-L1) treatment. The receptors stem from a man aged 45 to 65 with urothelial cancer.

The V and J genes are TRBV27 and TRBJ2-7, with TRBD2 identical over 10 bases. The CDR3 has 14 amino acids. From germline, CDR1 is MNHEY and CDR2 SMNVEV (reference sequence). J was trimmed by 1 base and V by 6 bases; bases with no gene match: 3. The CDR3 here is CASSLAGASYEQYF. The CDR3 DNA sequence: TGTGCCAGCAGCCTAGCGGGAGCATCCTACGAGCAGTACTTC.

This clone was observed a handful of times. The chain combines TRBV5-4 with TRBJ1-2; 9 nucleotides align to TRBD1. Germline assignment: CDR1 SGHNT and CDR2 YYREEE (reference sequence). The CDR3 has 15 amino acids. The junction had 9 bases not matched to a gene; V was cut back by 4 bases and J by 5 bases. The CDR3 loop is CASSPPGQGVYGYTF. CDR3 sequence (DNA): TGTGCCAGCAGCCCCCCGGGACAGGGAGTTTATGGCTACACCTTC.

The chain has TRBV15 and TRBJ2-5; 13 positions match TRBD2. Per germline, CDR1 LNHNV and CDR2 YYDKDF (reference sequence). This CDR3 has 18 residues. Trimming removed 0 bases from V and 5 bases from J; junction bases left unmatched: 9. For the CDR3, the DNA is TGTGCCACCAGCAGAGATCGGACTAGCGGGAGTTTGGTTGAGACCCAGTACTTC. Protein product: CATSRDRTSGSLVETQYF.

This clone was picked up a small number of times. This sequence joins TRBV5-4 and TRBJ2-7; possibly TRBD1 for D (5 bases). The CDR3 totals 15 residues. Germline V lookup: CDR1 SGHNT, CDR2 YYREEE (reference sequence). Trimming pared 3 bases from V and 2 bases from J, leaving 15 bases between. CDR3 nucleotides: TGTGCCAGCAGCTCCCAGGTCGGCAGGGCCTACGAGCAGTACTTC. It encodes CASSSQVGRAYEQYF.

The rearrangement links TRBV7-2 to TRBJ2-2; 8 bases match TRBD2. The ends lost 6 bases at V and 6 bases at J; junction bases unmatched: 9. The germline V gene has CDR1 SGHTA and CDR2 FQGNSA. The CDR3 runs to 15 residues. The CDR3 region has the DNA TGTGCCAGCAGGTCACCGGGACTAGTGTCCGGGGAGCTGTTTTTT. This encodes CASRSPGLVSGELFF. The entire variable domain, with the rest obtained from reference TRBV7-2 and TRBJ2-2, is as follows: GAGVSQSPSNKVTEKGKDVELRCDPISGHTALYWYRQSLGQGLEFLIYFQGNSAPDKSGLPSDRFSAERTGGSVSTLTIQRTQQEDSAVYLCASRSPGLVSGELFFGEGSRLTVL.

Remarks on this clone: One end of the junction fails to match germline, which may point to a read error. V is TRBV5-5 and J is TRBJ2-7, with D tentatively TRBD1 (6 bases). CDR3 length equals 14 residues. Germline CDR1 is SGHKS and CDR2 is YYEKEE (reference sequence). This chain's CDR3 is CASTLGHFSYEQYF. CDR3 nucleotides: TGTGCCAGCACCTTGGGACACTTCTCCTACGAGCAGTACTTC. The full variable domain, rest sourced from reference TRBV5-5 and TRBJ2-7, is DAGVTQSPTHLIKTRGQQVTLRCSPISGHKSVSWYQQVLGQGPQFIFQYYEKEERGRGNFPDRFSARQFPNYSSELNVNALLLGDSALYLCASTLGHFSYEQYFGPGTRLTVT.

This clone was observed a few times. The rearrangement joins TRBV5-4 to TRBJ1-1; 7 bases match TRBD1. With V trimmed by 7 bases and J by 1 base, 10 bases remained unmatched. Germline loops: CDR1 SGHNT, CDR2 YYREEE (reference sequence). This CDR3 has 15 amino acids. This chain's CDR3 is CASGYQGVRNTEAFF. The CDR3 DNA reads as TGTGCCAGCGGCTACCAGGGGGTGAGGAACACTGAAGCTTTCTTT.

This sequence joins TRBV28 and TRBJ2-1; TRBD2 agrees at 9 bases. The V segment lost 3 bases and the J segment 4 bases; nucleotides outside the gene matches: 7. There are 16 residues in the CDR3. Germline values: CDR1 MDHEN, CDR2 SYDVKM. The CDR3 DNA is TGTGCCAGCAGTTTGTGGTCTAGCGGGGATTACAATGAGCAGTTCTTC. Translation: CASSLWSSGDYNEQFF.

In its sample, this clone was seen once. In DNA form, the CDR3 reads TGTGCCAGCTCACGCGAGCCAGTCGCGGCCGGGGAGCTGTTTTTT. Its translation is CASSREPVAAGELFF. The V call is TRBV18, the J call TRBJ2-2; D is ambiguous. In germline, CDR1 is KGHSH, CDR2 LQKENI. This CDR3 comprises 15 residues. V was shortened by 4 bases and J by 6 bases, with 15 bases between the two germline ends.

The chain uses TRBV19 and TRBJ1-1; 10 bases are shared with TRBD1. Germline CDR1 LNHDA, CDR2 SQIVND (reference sequence). The CDR3 is 14 residues long. V shed 7 bases and J 6 bases; nucleotides not matched to a gene: 8. This CDR3 is CASNDRGRPPEAFF. The CDR3 bases are TGTGCCAGTAACGACAGGGGGCGACCCCCTGAAGCTTTCTTT.

This rearrangement joins TRBV15 to TRBJ2-1, with 8 bases that match TRBD2. The germline V gene has CDR1 LNHNV and CDR2 YYDKDF (reference sequence). The ends lost 0 bases at V and 2 bases at J; junction bases unmatched: 3. CDR3 length: 16 residues. CDR3 amino acids: CATSRDASGPYNEQFF. In DNA form, the CDR3 reads TGTGCCACCAGCAGAGATGCTAGCGGGCCCTACAATGAGCAGTTCTTC.

This chain connects TRBV10-3 to TRBJ1-1, with 9 bases matching TRBD1. CDR1 is ENHRY and CDR2 is SYGVKD in the germline V gene. Trimming took 6 bases from V and 2 from J; bases not matched to a gene: 4. The CDR3 length is 14 residues. DNA of the CDR3: TGTGCCATCAGAACAGGGGGCCTAAACACTGAAGCTTTCTTT. This sequence encodes CAIRTGGLNTEAFF.

The gene calls are TRBV5-1 and TRBJ2-3, with 13 bases aligning to TRBD2. The CDR3 sequence is 16 residues long. The J segment lost 4 bases and the V segment lost 2 bases, leaving 4 bases of the junction unmatched. Germline CDR1 and CDR2: SGHRS and YFSETQ. The CDR3 nucleotides are TGCGCCAGCAGCTTAGGCGGGACTAGCGGGGCAGATACGCAGTATTTT. This codes for CASSLGGTSGADTQYF.

This chain links TRBV28 with TRBJ2-5; D is unclear. Germline loops: CDR1 MDHEN, CDR2 SYDVKM. Trimming left V 7 bases short and J 4 bases short, with 16 bases between. The CDR3 spans 14 residues. CDR3 nucleotide sequence: TGTGCCAGCACCTCCGCCTGGCCGCCAGAGACCCAGTACTTC. This translates into CASTSAWPPETQYF. Variable domain in full (rest from reference TRBV28 and TRBJ2-5): DVKVTQSSRYLVKRTGEKVFLECVQDMDHENMFWYRQDPGLGLRLIYFSYDVKMKEKGDIPEGYSVSREKKERFSLILESASTNQTSMYLCASTSAWPPETQYFGPGTRLLVL.

The V gene is TRBV7-9, the J gene TRBJ2-3; 8 bases line up with TRBD2. V dropped 7 bases and J dropped 3; count of bases not matched to a gene: 6. The germline gives CDR1 SEHNR, CDR2 FQNEAQ (reference sequence). CDR3 length: 14 amino acids. Here the CDR3 DNA reads TGTGCCAGCACCTCGAGCGGGAGAACAGATACGCAGTATTTT. Protein: CASTSSGRTDTQYF.

In its sample, this clone was seen once. The chain is built from TRBV28 and TRBJ2-2; D is ambiguous. Trimming stripped 8 bases from V and 5 bases from J, with 24 bases between. The CDR3 runs to 17 residues. Germline V gene sequence: CDR1 MDHEN, CDR2 SYDVKM. The CDR3 spells CASAVARTYYSTGELFF. The CDR3 DNA reads as TGTGCCAGCGCCGTTGCGCGTACTTACTATTCTACCGGGGAGCTGTTTTTT.

Worth noting for this clone: The germline gene is not matched at one end of the junction; a read error may be the cause. The chain combines TRBV7-7 with TRBJ2-7, with 7 bases aligning to TRBD1. There are 14 residues in the CDR3. CDR1 is SSHAT and CDR2 is FNYEAQ in the germline V gene (reference sequence). The DNA of the CDR3 is TGTGCTAGCAGCCCTAGACAGGGCTCCTACGAGCAGTACTTC. This codes for CASSPRQGSYEQYF.

The CDR3 spells CASTGTGNEKLFF. CDR3 sequence (DNA): TGTGCCAGTACCGGGACAGGGAATGAAAAACTGTTTTTT. This rearrangement joins TRBV19 to TRBJ1-4; TRBD1 matches 9 bases. Germline CDR1 and CDR2: LNHDA and SQIVND (reference sequence). Trimming cost V 7 bases and J 5 bases; bases outside gene matches: 2. The CDR3 length is 13 residues.

The J gene is TRBJ1-5, the V gene TRBV19; 7 nucleotides align to TRBD1. CDR1 LNHDA and CDR2 SQIVND come from the germline V gene (reference sequence). This CDR3 contains 13 residues. V dropped 6 bases and J dropped 8; count of bases not matched to a gene: 7. This CDR3 reads CASSSDRVKPQHF. Here the CDR3 DNA reads TGTGCCAGTAGCTCCGACAGGGTAAAGCCCCAGCATTTT.

This CDR3 reads CASKGTGGSYEQYF. The CDR3 bases are TGTGCCAGCAAAGGGACAGGGGGGTCCTACGAGCAGTACTTC. The chain couples TRBV28 to TRBJ2-7, with TRBD1 identical over 11 bases. The germline V gene has CDR1 MDHEN and CDR2 SYDVKM. The CDR3 has 14 residues. V shed 7 bases and J 1 base; nucleotides not matched to a gene: 3. The full variable domain, in which reference TRBV28 and TRBJ2-7 provide the parts outside the CDR3, is DVKVTQSSRYLVKRTGEKVFLECVQDMDHENMFWYRQDPGLGLRLIYFSYDVKMKEKGDIPEGYSVSREKKERFSLILESASTNQTSMYLCASKGTGGSYEQYFGPGTRLTVT.

The genes are TRBV2 and TRBJ1-3; tentative D call: TRBD1 (6 bases). CDR1 and CDR2 from the germline V gene are SNHLY and FYNNEI. CDR3 length equals 15 residues. Trimming removed 3 bases at V and 2 bases at J, with 11 bases between. The CDR3 region is CASSDKGVAGNTIYF. CDR3 DNA sequence: TGTGCCAGCAGTGACAAGGGGGTAGCTGGAAACACCATATATTTT.

This chain joins TRBV4-1 and TRBJ2-3; 10 bases fit TRBD2. V lost 3 bases, J lost 7 bases, and 13 bases stayed unmatched. The CDR3 loop spans 17 amino acids. Germline V gene sequence: CDR1 MGHRA, CDR2 YSYEKL. The CDR3, as DNA: TGCGCCAGCAGCCAGTCCCGAGGGACTAGCGCGAGGAATACGCAGTATTTT. Residues: CASSQSRGTSARNTQYF.

This rearrangement joins TRBV27 to TRBJ1-4, with TRBD1 as a possible D gene (5 bases). Per germline, CDR1 MNHEY and CDR2 SMNVEV (reference sequence). Trimming pared 5 bases from V and 3 bases from J, leaving 16 bases between. The CDR3 consists of 16 residues. CDR3 in DNA: TGTGCCAGCAGTAAAACGCCGGCAGGGCCTAATGAAAAACTGTTTTTT. Its translation is CASSKTPAGPNEKLFF.

The table lists this clone with a few counts. This sequence joins TRBV11-2 and TRBJ2-7; 9 bases line up with TRBD1. V was clipped by 0 bases and J by 2 bases; unmatched bases: 2. This CDR3 has 15 amino acids. Germline CDR1 and CDR2: SGHAT and FQNNGV. For the CDR3, the DNA is TGTGCCAGCAGCTTAGAGGGACAGGGTCCCTACGAGCAGTACTTC. Encoded protein: CASSLEGQGPYEQYF.

The chain employs TRBV20-1 and TRBJ1-3, with D tentatively TRBD1 (5 bases). There are 11 residues in the CDR3. In germline, CDR1 is DFQATT, CDR2 SNEGSKA (reference sequence). DNA for the CDR3: TGCAGCGGACACCTAAGAAACACCATATATTTT. It is translated as CSGHLRNTIYF.

The V gene is TRBV21-1, the J gene TRBJ1-1; the table names TRBD1, a call not compared with the DNA. TRBV21-1 is a pseudogene. CDR3 length: 19 amino acids. CDR3 region: CASSKVGNRVCSRNTEAFF. As DNA, the CDR3 is TGTGCCAGCAGCAAAGTGGGGAACAGGGTTTGTAGCCGGAACACTGAAGCTTTCTTT.

The chain employs TRBV19 and TRBJ2-2; TRBD1 agrees at 10 bases. The CDR3 extends over 16 amino acids. The trim removed 6 bases at V and 5 bases at J, leaving 9 bases unmatched. From germline, CDR1 is LNHDA and CDR2 SQIVND (reference sequence). The CDR3 DNA sequence: TGTGCCAGTAGCACGCAGGCGGGACAGGGGACCGGGGAGCTGTTTTTT. It specifies CASSTQAGQGTGELFF.